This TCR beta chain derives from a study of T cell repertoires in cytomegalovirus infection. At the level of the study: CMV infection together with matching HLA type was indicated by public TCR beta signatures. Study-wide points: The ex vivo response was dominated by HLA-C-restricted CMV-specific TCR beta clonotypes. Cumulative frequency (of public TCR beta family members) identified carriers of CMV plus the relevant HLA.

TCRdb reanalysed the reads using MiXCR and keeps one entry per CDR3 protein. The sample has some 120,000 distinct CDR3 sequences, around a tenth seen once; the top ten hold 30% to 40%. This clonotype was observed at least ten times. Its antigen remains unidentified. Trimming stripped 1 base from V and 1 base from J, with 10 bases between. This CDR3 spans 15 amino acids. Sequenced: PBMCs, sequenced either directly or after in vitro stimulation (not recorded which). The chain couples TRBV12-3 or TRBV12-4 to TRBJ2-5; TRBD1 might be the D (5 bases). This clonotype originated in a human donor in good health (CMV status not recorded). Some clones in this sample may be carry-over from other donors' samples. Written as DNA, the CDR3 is TGTGCCAGCAGTTTAGTGACAGCGACCCAAGAGACCCAGTACTTC. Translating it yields CASSLVTATQETQYF.